This TCR beta chain was recorded in a study of cytomegalovirus exposure and HLA in healthy donors. Study-wide points: The authors listed 150 or so TCR beta chains as cytomegalovirus-associated. In vitro experiments confirmed that a few CMV-associated chains were specific for CMV antigens. In a later analysis, first-cohort TCR clusters were found to tend to co-occur in the 95 to 150 validation repertoires. For most TCR sequences rarity was the rule, although some public TCRs occurred in many donors.

The data were produced by immunoSEQ multiplex PCR, yet TCRdb's version contains in-frame clones alone and is incomplete. The sample records about 78,000 clones, approximately 95% being singletons. V was shortened by 4 bases and J by 2 bases, with 14 bases between the two germline ends. This CDR3 region has 15 residues. Germline V gene lookup returns CDR1 GTSNPN and CDR2 SVGIG (reference sequence). On this clone: What it binds is not known.

The chain combines TRBV30 with TRBJ2-2; D may be TRBD1 (6 bases). Sequencing input: PBMCs. The receptor was isolated from a man aged 18-30 years in good health and CMV-seropositive. CDR3 coding DNA: TGTGCCTGGATAGTGCAGGGGCTTAACACCGGGGAGCTGTTTTTT. Its translation is CAWIVQGLNTGELFF.